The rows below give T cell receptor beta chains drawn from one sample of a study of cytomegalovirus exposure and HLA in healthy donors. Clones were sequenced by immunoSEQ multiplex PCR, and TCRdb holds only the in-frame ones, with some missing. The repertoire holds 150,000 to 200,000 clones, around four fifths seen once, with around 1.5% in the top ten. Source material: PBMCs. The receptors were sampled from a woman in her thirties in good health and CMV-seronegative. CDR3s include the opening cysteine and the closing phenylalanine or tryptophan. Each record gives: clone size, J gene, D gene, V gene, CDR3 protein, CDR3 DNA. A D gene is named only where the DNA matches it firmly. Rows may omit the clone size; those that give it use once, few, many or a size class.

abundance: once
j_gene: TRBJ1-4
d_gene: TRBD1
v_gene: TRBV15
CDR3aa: CATSRERGQGWAKLFF
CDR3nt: TGTGCCACCAGCAGAGAGAGAGGACAGGGATGGGCAAAACTGTTTTTT

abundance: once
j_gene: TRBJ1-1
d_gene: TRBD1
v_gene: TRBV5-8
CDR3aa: CASRNGQGIWNEAFF
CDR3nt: TGTGCCAGCAGAAACGGACAGGGAATTTGGAATGAAGCTTTCTTT

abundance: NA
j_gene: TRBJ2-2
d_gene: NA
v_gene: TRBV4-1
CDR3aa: CASSPRDFTGELFF
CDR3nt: TGCGCCAGCAGCCCCCGGGATTTCACCGGGGAGCTGTTTTTT

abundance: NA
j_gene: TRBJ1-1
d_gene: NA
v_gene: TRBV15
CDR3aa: CATSRGRRTEAFF
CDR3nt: TGTGCCACCAGCAGAGGAAGGAGGACTGAAGCTTTCTTT

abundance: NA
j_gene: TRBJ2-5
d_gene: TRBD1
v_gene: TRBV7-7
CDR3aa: CASSRGQGPQETQYF
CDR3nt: TGTGCCAGCAGCAGGGGACAGGGGCCACAAGAGACCCAGTACTTC

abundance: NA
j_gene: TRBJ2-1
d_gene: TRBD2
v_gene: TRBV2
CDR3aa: CASTIGLAVSYNEQFF
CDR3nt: TGTGCCAGCACCATTGGACTAGCGGTCTCCTACAATGAGCAGTTCTTC

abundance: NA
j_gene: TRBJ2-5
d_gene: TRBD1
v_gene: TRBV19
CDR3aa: CASSSRQGAHETQYF
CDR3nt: TGTGCCAGTAGTTCCCGACAGGGGGCTCATGAGACCCAGTACTTC

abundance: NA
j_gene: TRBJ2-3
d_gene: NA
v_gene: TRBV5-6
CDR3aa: CASRSMGGAFEGTQYF
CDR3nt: TGTGCCAGCAGGTCGATGGGGGGGGCCTTCGAAGGTACGCAGTATTTT

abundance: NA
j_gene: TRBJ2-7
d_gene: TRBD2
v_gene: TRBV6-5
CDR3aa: CASSSLAGGSSYEQYF
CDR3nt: TGTGCCAGCAGTTCACTAGCGGGGGGTAGCTCCTACGAGCAGTACTTC

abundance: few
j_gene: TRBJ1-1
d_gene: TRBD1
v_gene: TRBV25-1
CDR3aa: CASRQYRGGNTEAFF
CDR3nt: TGTGCCAGCAGACAGTACAGGGGAGGGAACACTGAAGCTTTCTTT

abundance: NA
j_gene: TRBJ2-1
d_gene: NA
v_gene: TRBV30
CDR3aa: CAWSVSGSYNEQFF
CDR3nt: TGTGCCTGGAGTGTATCGGGGTCCTACAATGAGCAGTTCTTC

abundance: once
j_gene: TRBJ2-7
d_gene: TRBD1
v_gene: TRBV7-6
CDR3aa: CASSSRQGASYEQYF
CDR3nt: TGTGCCAGCAGCTCGAGACAGGGGGCCTCCTACGAGCAGTACTTC

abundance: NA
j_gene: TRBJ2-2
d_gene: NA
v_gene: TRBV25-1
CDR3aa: CASRVPGNTGELFF
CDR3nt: TGTGCCAGCAGAGTGCCGGGGAACACCGGGGAGCTGTTTTTT

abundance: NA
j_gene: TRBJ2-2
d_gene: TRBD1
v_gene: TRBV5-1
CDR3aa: CASSTGTADTGELFF
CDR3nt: TGCGCCAGCAGCACCGGGACAGCGGACACCGGGGAGCTGTTTTTT

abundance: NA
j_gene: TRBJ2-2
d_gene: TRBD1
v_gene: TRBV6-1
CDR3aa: CASSEAPDRGYTEELFF
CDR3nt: TGTGCCAGCAGTGAAGCCCCAGACAGGGGGTACACCGAGGAGCTGTTTTTT

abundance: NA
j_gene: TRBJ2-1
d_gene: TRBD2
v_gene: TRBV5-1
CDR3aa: CASSPGTSGGDEQFF
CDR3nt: TGCGCCAGCAGCCCGGGGACTAGCGGGGGGGATGAGCAGTTCTTC

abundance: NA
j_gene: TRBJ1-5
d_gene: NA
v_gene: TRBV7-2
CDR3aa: CASSLARGSNQPQHF
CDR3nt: TGTGCCAGCAGCTTAGCGAGGGGGAGCAATCAGCCCCAGCATTTT

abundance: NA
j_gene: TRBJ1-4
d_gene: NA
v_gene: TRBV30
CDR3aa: CAWNYMTGSNEKLFF
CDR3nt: TGTGCCTGGAACTACATGACCGGGTCAAATGAAAAACTGTTTTTT

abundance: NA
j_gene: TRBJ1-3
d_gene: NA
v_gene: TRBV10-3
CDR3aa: CAITSFEGRNTIYF
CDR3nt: TGTGCCATTACAAGTTTCGAGGGCCGAAACACCATATATTTT

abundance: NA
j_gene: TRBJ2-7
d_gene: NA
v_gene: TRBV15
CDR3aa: CATSRGRSYEQYF
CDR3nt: TGTGCCACCAGCAGAGGAAGGAGTTACGAGCAGTACTTC

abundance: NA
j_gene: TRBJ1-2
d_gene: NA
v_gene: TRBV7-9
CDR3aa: CSSSFTGYGYTF
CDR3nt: TGTTCCAGCAGCTTTACTGGCTATGGCTACACCTTC

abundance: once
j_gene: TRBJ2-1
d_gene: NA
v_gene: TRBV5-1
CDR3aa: CASSLGDSLNEQFF
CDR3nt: TGCGCCAGCAGTCTTGGAGACAGCCTCAATGAGCAGTTCTTC

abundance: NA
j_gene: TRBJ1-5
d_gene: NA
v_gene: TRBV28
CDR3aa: CASTRESNQPQHF
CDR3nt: TGTGCCAGCACGCGAGAAAGCAATCAGCCCCAGCATTTT

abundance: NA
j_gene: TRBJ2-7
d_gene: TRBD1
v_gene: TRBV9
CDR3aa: CASSVGQGAYEQYF
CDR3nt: TGTGCCAGCAGCGTGGGACAGGGGGCCTACGAGCAGTACTTC

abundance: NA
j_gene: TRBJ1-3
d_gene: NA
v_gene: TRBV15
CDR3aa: CATSRGGGPLSGNTIYF
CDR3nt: TGTGCCACCAGCAGAGGCGGAGGGCCACTCTCTGGAAACACCATATATTTT

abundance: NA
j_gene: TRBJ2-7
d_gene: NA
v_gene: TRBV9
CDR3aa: CASSVGGGWGEQYF
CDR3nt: TGTGCCAGCAGCGTAGGTGGGGGGTGGGGCGAGCAGTACTTC

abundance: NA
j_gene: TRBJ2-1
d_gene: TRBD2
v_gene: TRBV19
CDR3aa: CASNARASGGPGEQFF
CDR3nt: TGTGCCAGTAATGCCAGGGCTAGCGGGGGACCGGGTGAGCAGTTCTTC

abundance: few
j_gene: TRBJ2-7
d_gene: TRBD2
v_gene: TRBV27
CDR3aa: CASSLSTSGIEQYF
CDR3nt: TGTGCCAGCAGTTTATCGACTAGCGGAATAGAGCAGTACTTC

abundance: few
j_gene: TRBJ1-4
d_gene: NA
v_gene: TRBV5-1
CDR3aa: CASSLTGSEGPLFF
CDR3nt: TGCGCCAGCAGCTTGACAGGGTCCGAAGGACCGCTGTTTTTT

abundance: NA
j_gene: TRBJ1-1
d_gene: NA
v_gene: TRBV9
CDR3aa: CASSRHPNTEAFF
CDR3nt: TGTGCCAGCAGCAGACACCCTAACACTGAAGCTTTCTTT

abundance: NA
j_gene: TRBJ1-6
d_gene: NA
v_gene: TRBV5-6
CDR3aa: CASSLVGVSNSPLHF
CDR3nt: TGTGCCAGCAGCTTGGTAGGGGTTTCTAATTCACCCCTCCACTTT

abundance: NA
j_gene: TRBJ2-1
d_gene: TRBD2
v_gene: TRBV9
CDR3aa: CASSALSGGLYNEQFF
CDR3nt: TGTGCCAGCAGCGCCCTTAGCGGGGGACTCTACAATGAGCAGTTCTTC

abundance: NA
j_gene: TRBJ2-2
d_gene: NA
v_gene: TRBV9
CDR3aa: CASSVGGNTGELFF
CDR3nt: TGTGCCAGCAGCGTAGGAGGGAACACCGGGGAGCTGTTTTTT

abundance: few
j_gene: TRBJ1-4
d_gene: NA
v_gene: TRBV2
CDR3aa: CASTNRVEKLFF
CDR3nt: TGTGCCAGCACTAACAGGGTTGAAAAACTGTTTTTT

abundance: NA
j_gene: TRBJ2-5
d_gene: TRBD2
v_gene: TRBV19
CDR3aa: CASTPGLAGGETQYF
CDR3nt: TGTGCCAGTACCCCGGGACTAGCGGGGGGTGAGACCCAGTACTTC

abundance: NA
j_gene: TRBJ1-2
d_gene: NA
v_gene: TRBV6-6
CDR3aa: CASRQAGGWGTSGYTF
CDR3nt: TGTGCCAGCAGGCAAGCCGGGGGTTGGGGGACTAGCGGCTACACCTTC

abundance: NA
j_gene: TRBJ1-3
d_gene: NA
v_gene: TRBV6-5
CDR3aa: CASSPLGQGNTIYF
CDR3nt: TGTGCCAGCAGTCCCCTCGGACAGGGAAACACCATATATTTT

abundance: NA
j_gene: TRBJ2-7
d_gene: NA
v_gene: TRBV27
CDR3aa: CASSPMPWTASYEQYF
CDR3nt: TGTGCCAGCAGTCCGATGCCCTGGACAGCGAGCTACGAGCAGTACTTC

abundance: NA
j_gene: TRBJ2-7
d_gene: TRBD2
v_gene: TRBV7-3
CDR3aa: CASSLTSGGYEQYF
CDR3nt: TGTGCCAGCAGCTTAACATCGGGGGGCTACGAGCAGTACTTC

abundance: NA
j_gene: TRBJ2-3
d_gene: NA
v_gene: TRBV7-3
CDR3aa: CASSPTRADTQYF
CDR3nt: TGTGCCAGCAGTCCAACCCGGGCAGATACGCAGTATTTT

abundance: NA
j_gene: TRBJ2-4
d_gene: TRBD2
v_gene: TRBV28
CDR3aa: CASSSAAGGLGKNIQYF
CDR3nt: TGTGCCAGCAGTTCCGCCGCGGGGGGGCTTGGCAAAAACATTCAGTACTTC

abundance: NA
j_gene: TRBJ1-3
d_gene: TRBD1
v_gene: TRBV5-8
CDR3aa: CASSFGTGYSGNTIYF
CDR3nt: TGTGCCAGCAGCTTCGGGACAGGGTACTCTGGAAACACCATATATTTT

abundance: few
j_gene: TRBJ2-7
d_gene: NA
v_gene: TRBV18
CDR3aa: CASSQTDSYEQYF
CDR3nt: TGTGCCAGCTCACAGACGGACAGCTACGAGCAGTACTTC

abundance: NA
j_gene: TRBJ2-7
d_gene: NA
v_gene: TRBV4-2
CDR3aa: CASSQDGVQAWEQYF
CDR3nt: TGTGCCAGCAGCCAAGATGGGGTACAGGCCTGGGAGCAGTACTTC

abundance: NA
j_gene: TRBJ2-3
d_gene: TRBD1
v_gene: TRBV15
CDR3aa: CATSRGDRGRDTQYF
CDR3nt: TGTGCCACCAGCAGGGGGGACAGGGGGCGCGATACGCAGTATTTT

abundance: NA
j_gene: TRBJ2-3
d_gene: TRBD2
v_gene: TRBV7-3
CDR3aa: CASSPVGGGSTDTQYF
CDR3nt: TGTGCCAGCAGTCCTGTCGGGGGGGGTTCCACAGATACGCAGTATTTT

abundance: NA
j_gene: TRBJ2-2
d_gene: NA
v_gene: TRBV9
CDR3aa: CASSVQGAPNTGELFF
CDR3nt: TGTGCCAGCAGCGTACAAGGGGCCCCCAACACCGGGGAGCTGTTTTTT

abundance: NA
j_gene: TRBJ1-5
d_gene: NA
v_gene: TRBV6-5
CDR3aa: CASSLSPRGNQPQHF
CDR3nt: TGTGCCAGCAGTTTGAGTCCGAGGGGCAATCAGCCCCAGCATTTT

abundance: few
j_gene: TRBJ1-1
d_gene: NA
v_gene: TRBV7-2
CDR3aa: CASNLGGSTEAFF
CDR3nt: TGTGCCAGCAATCTCGGTGGTAGCACTGAAGCTTTCTTT

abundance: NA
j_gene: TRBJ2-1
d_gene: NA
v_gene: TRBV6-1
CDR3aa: CASSATANYNEQFF
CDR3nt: TGTGCCAGCAGCGCGACAGCGAACTACAATGAGCAGTTCTTC

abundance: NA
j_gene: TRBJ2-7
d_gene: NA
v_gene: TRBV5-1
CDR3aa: CASSAGLSTYEQYF
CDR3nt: TGCGCCAGCAGCGCGGGACTTTCTACCTACGAGCAGTACTTC